The clone carrying this T cell receptor beta chain was seen repeatedly, ten times or more. What it binds is not known. This record comes from a study of T cell repertoires in cytomegalovirus infection. Background on the study: A matching HLA type, together with CMV infection, was signaled by public TCR beta signatures. Whole-study findings and limits: Identification of carriers of CMV plus the relevant HLA was performed using cumulative public TCR beta family frequency. Clonotypes of TCR beta that were HLA-C-restricted and CMV-specific dominated the ex vivo response.

MiXCR, applied by TCRdb to the reads, yields one record per CDR3 protein. Of roughly 190,000 distinct CDR3 sequences listed, less than 9.5% were seen once; the top ten hold roughly 4.8%. Sequenced material: PBMCs. The sequence derives from a human donor in good health (CMV status not recorded). Some clones in this sample may be carry-over from other donors' samples.

The CDR3 loop is CASSSPTGNTEAFF. CDR3 bases: TGTGCCAGCAGCTCGCCGACCGGGAACACTGAAGCTTTCTTT. The rearrangement links TRBV7-9 to TRBJ1-1; D uncertain. Per germline, CDR1 SEHNR and CDR2 FQNEAQ (reference sequence). The CDR3 extends over 14 amino acids. V gave up 4 bases and J gave up 1 base, with 10 bases separating them.